The 8 T cell receptor beta chains given below trace back to one sample, sequenced in a study of blood T cell repertoires in COVID-19. Sequencing was performed with immunoSEQ multiplex PCR; in TCRdb, only in-frame clones are kept and a portion is missing. This sample has 70,000 to 100,000 clones, with around four fifths found just once. Sequencing was carried out using peripheral blood. Every receptor here comes from a human donor in a cohort sampled during active COVID-19.

This rearrangement joins TRBV7-3 to TRBJ1-6, with unresolved D. The CDR3 totals 16 residues. V was clipped by 4 bases and J by 0 bases, with 10 bases between them. In germline, CDR1 is SGHTA, CDR2 FQGTGA. CDR3 region: CASSSNTASYNSPLHF. CDR3 coding DNA: TGTGCCAGCAGCTCAAACACAGCCTCCTATAATTCACCCCTCCACTTT.

V is TRBV5-1 and J is TRBJ2-1; 10 nucleotides align to TRBD2. Germline CDR1 reads SGHRS; CDR2 reads YFSETQ. The V gene end was trimmed by 4 bases and the J gene end by 8 bases; junction bases not matched to a gene: 6. This CDR3 has 14 amino acids. The CDR3 DNA sequence: TGCGCCAGCAGCCAAGCGGGGGGGCTTGATGAGCAGTTCTTC. Amino acids: CASSQAGGLDEQFF.

The chain is built from TRBV12-3 or TRBV12-4 and TRBJ1-2; unclear D gene. The CDR3 is 13 residues long. V was shortened by 3 bases and J by 3 bases, with 8 bases between the two germline ends. CDR3 bases: TGTGCCAGCAGTTTTTACAGTGACTATGGCTACACCTTC. This translates into CASSFYSDYGYTF.

The chain employs TRBV5-1 and TRBJ1-1; maybe TRBD1 (5 bases). The CDR3 is 15 residues long. Germline-derived CDR1 and CDR2 are SGHRS and YFSETQ. The ends were cut back, 3 bases at V and 3 bases at J, with 15 bases in the middle. CDR3 residues: CASSSQGPRDTEAFF. CDR3 nucleotides: TGCGCCAGCAGCTCGCAGGGTCCCCGGGACACTGAAGCTTTCTTT.

The rearrangement uses TRBV6-1 and TRBJ1-4; weak D call: TRBD1 (5 bases). Between the trimmed V and J ends, which lost 2 bases and 10 bases, there was a span of 14 bases. Germline CDR1 reads MNHNS; CDR2 reads SASEGT. The CDR3 loop spans 14 amino acids. This CDR3 reads CASSEQGGVGKLFF. The CDR3 nucleotides read TGTGCCAGCAGTGAACAGGGAGGGGTCGGAAAACTGTTTTTT.

The chain uses TRBV2 and TRBJ2-1; 7 bases are shared with TRBD2. Germline V gives CDR1 SNHLY, CDR2 FYNNEI. CDR3 length: 15 amino acids. The V and J ends lost 4 bases and 6 bases, in that order; junction bases with no gene match: 9. CDR3 sequence reads: CASSVGLVYSNEQFF. CDR3 bases: TGTGCCAGCAGTGTAGGACTAGTGTACAGCAATGAGCAGTTCTTC.

This clone appeared a few times. The chain couples TRBV2 to TRBJ1-6; D might be TRBD1 (6 bases). The CDR3 totals 13 residues. Trimming took 8 bases from V and 7 from J, leaving 12 bases between them. Germline V gene data show CDR1 as SNHLY and CDR2 as FYNNEI. The CDR3 loop is CASGRTVNSPLHF. CDR3 sequence (DNA): TGTGCCAGCGGCCGGACAGTGAATTCACCCCTCCACTTT.

The CDR3 is CASSLDSPYTQYF. Written as DNA, the CDR3 is TGTGCCAGCAGCTTAGACTCCCCGTATACGCAGTATTTT. The chain joins TRBV7-9 to TRBJ2-3; D not certain. In germline, CDR1 is SEHNR, CDR2 FQNEAQ (reference sequence). V lost 1 base and J lost 7, with 9 bases in between. CDR3 length equals 13 residues. Together with reference TRBV7-9 and TRBJ2-3, the CDR3 gives the full variable domain: DTGVSQNPRHKITKRGQNVTFRCDPISEHNRLYWYRQTLGQGPEFLTYFQNEAQLEKSRLLSDRFSAERPKGSFSTLEIQRTEQGDSAMYLCASSLDSPYTQYFGPGTRLTVL.